One and the same sample provided the 14 T cell receptor beta chains below, sequenced in a study of blood T cell repertoires in COVID-19 (dated by TCRdb to the early 2020s). The library was prepared using the immunoSEQ multiplex PCR assay. This immuneACCESS table, as held by TCRdb, lists in-frame sequences with V and J called but not all clones. Of the missing ones, under half trace to an unresolved V gene in checked studies; the others have no known cause. The sample table shows under 300,000 clones, and roughly nine tenths are seen once. Approximately 6.2% of the sample lies in the top ten. Sequenced input: peripheral blood. The receptors here all came from a man aged 55-75 years with acute or convalescent COVID-19.

This chain connects TRBV7-6 to TRBJ1-2; D uncertain. The CDR3 has 13 amino acids. V lost 0 bases, J lost 2 bases, and 4 bases lay in between. Germline V lookup: CDR1 SGHVS, CDR2 FNYEAQ. CDR3 DNA sequence: TGTGCCAGCAGCTTAGCTAGAAACTATGGCTACACCTTC. Amino acids: CASSLARNYGYTF.

The genes are TRBV6-5 and TRBJ2-5; D call uncertain. Germline V gives CDR1 MNHEY, CDR2 SVGAGI. The length of the CDR3 is 12 residues. V lost 5 bases, J lost 5 bases, and 9 bases lay in between. The CDR3: CASSPQLETQYF. The CDR3 nucleotides read TGTGCCAGCAGTCCACAATTGGAGACCCAGTACTTC.

The J gene is TRBJ1-4, the V gene TRBV27, with 9 bases identical to TRBD1. The CDR3 sequence is 20 residues long. Germline V lookup: CDR1 MNHEY, CDR2 SMNVEV (reference sequence). V shed 2 bases, J shed 6 bases, and the junction held 19 bases outside the gene matches. The CDR3 sequence is CASSLHHKKDRGEPDEKLFF. CDR3 coding DNA: TGTGCCAGCAGTTTACACCACAAAAAGGACAGGGGAGAACCCGATGAAAAACTGTTTTTT.

The gene calls are TRBV4-3 and TRBJ1-2, with 8 bases aligning to TRBD1. The CDR3 consists of 14 residues. V lost 5 bases, J lost 4 bases, and 6 bases stayed unmatched. Germline V gives CDR1 LGHNA, CDR2 YSLEER. In nucleotides, the CDR3 is TGCGCCAGCAGCTTAGACAGGGGCCCCTATGGCTACACCTTC. This sequence encodes CASSLDRGPYGYTF.

This chain connects TRBV19 to TRBJ1-5, with D possibly matching TRBD1 (5 bases). Trimming removed 6 bases from V and 7 bases from J, with 19 bases in between. Germline lookup yields CDR1 LNHDA and CDR2 SQIVND (reference sequence). The CDR3 has 15 residues. CDR3 region: CASSETVAEGQPQHF. In DNA, the CDR3 is TGTGCCAGTAGCGAGACAGTTGCGGAGGGGCAGCCCCAGCATTTT.

The V call is TRBV11-3, the J call TRBJ2-3; 10 bases match TRBD1. The CDR3 extends over 17 amino acids. J gave up 0 bases and V 1 base, and 4 bases lay outside the gene matches. CDR1 is SGHNT, CDR2 YENEEA, per germline. CDR3 sequence reads: CASSLGQGAVSTDTQYF. The CDR3 DNA is TGTGCCAGCAGCTTAGGACAGGGGGCGGTTAGCACAGATACGCAGTATTTT.

This clone has a single count. V and J are TRBV7-2 and TRBJ1-4, with TRBD1 matching over 8 bases. The V and J ends lost 1 base and 6 bases, in that order; junction bases with no gene match: 7. The germline gives CDR1 SGHTA, CDR2 FQGNSA. This CDR3 has 16 residues. The CDR3 sequence: CASSLGRTGLDEKLFF. Here the CDR3 DNA reads TGTGCCAGCAGCTTAGGGAGGACAGGGTTGGATGAAAAACTGTTTTTT.

The chain joins TRBV7-9 to TRBJ2-7; perhaps TRBD1 as D (5 bases). V was shortened by 1 base and J by 2 bases, with 9 bases between the two germline ends. There are 14 residues in the CDR3. CDR1 is SEHNR, CDR2 FQNEAQ, per germline (reference sequence). DNA of the CDR3: TGTGCCAGCAGCTTAGAGGGGTGGACCTACGAGCAGTACTTC. Protein: CASSLEGWTYEQYF.

The chain uses TRBV30 and TRBJ2-2, with 11 bases matching TRBD1. Trimming removed 4 bases from V and 5 bases from J; junction bases left unmatched: 6. Per the germline V gene, CDR1 is GTSNPN and CDR2 is SVGIG (reference sequence). The CDR3 consists of 15 residues. The DNA for the CDR3 is TGTGCCTGGAACTTGGACAGGGGGCGAACCGGGGAGCTGTTTTTT. This codes for CAWNLDRGRTGELFF.

The J gene is TRBJ1-2, the V gene TRBV25-1; D is uncertain. The V end was cut by 3 bases, the J end by 3 bases, with 5 bases between. Germline V gene sequence: CDR1 MGHDK, CDR2 SYGVNS. The CDR3 is 12 amino acids. CDR3 loop: CASSEADYGYTF. In nucleotides, the CDR3 is TGTGCCAGCAGTGAGGCGGACTATGGCTACACCTTC.

This chain uses TRBV29-1 with TRBJ1-2, with D maybe TRBD1 (5 bases). Germline CDR1 and CDR2: SQVTM and ANQGSEA. The CDR3 length is 14 residues. Trimming removed 0 bases from V and 14 bases from J, with 22 bases in between. The CDR3 loop is CSVEDDSRVYGLTF. For the CDR3, the DNA is TGCAGCGTTGAAGATGACAGTCGAGTCTATGGTTTAACCTTC.

CDR3 bases: TGTGCCAGCAGCTTAGTTGGGGGCGGAAACATTCAGTACTTC. This encodes CASSLVGGGNIQYF. The rearrangement uses TRBV11-3 and TRBJ2-4; weak D call: TRBD1 (6 bases). The CDR3 covers 14 residues. Trimming cost V 1 base and J 6 bases, with 10 bases left between them. Looked up from germline, CDR1 is SGHNT and CDR2 is YENEEA.

The chain carries TRBV5-1 and TRBJ2-5, with D unresolved. V lost 0 bases to trimming and J lost 1 base, with 10 bases between them. The CDR3 runs 15 residues. The germline V gene has CDR1 SGHRS and CDR2 YFSETQ. In DNA form, the CDR3 reads TGCGCCAGCAGCTTGGGTGCGGCCTTCCAAGAGACCCAGTACTTC. Protein sequence: CASSLGAAFQETQYF. The whole variable domain, remainder taken from reference TRBV5-1 and TRBJ2-5, is KAGVTQTPRYLIKTRGQQVTLSCSPISGHRSVSWYQQTPGQGLQFLFEYFSETQRNKGNFPGRFSGRQFSNSRSEMNVSTLELGDSALYLCASSLGAAFQETQYFGPGTRLLVL.

The genes are TRBV6-6 and TRBJ2-7, with D possibly matching TRBD1 (8 bases). V was cut by 6 bases and J by 2 bases, with 26 bases left in between. Germline loops: CDR1 MNHNY, CDR2 SVGAGI (reference sequence). The CDR3 has 18 amino acids. DNA for the CDR3: TGTGCCAGCAGCCGACAGGGGTTAGCTAGCGGCGATCCCTACGAGCAGTACTTC. Residues: CASSRQGLASGDPYEQYF.